This T cell receptor (beta chain) emerged from a study of control samples from healthy donors and cancer patients. Measured with immunoSEQ multiplex PCR; TCRdb has only the in-frame clones, and not every one. The sample has 60,000 to 75,000 clones; approximately 85% are singletons. Trimming took 2 bases from V and 7 from J, leaving 12 bases between them. CDR1 and CDR2 from the germline V gene are MNHEY and SVGEGT. This CDR3 has 13 amino acids. The gene calls are TRBV6-2 or TRBV6-3 and TRBJ2-7; D is uncertain. The receptor was isolated from a man between 40 and 49 years old in good health. Specimen: blood. CDR3 nucleotide sequence: TGTGCCAGCAGTTACGCTGGGGTCCGGGAGCAGTACTTC. This encodes CASSYAGVREQYF.